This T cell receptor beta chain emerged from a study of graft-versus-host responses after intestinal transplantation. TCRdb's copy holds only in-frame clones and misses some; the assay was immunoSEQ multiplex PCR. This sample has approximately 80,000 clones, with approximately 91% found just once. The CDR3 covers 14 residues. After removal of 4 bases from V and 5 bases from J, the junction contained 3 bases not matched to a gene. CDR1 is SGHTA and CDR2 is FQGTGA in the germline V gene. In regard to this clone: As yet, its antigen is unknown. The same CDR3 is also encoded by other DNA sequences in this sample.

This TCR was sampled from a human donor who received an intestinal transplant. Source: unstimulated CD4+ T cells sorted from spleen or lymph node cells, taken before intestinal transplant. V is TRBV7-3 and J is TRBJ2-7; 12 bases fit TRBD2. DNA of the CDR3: TGTGCCAGCAGCTCGGGACTAGCGGGCGACGAGCAGTACTTC. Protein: CASSSGLAGDEQYF. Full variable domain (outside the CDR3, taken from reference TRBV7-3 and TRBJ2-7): GAGVSQTPSNKVTEKGKYVELRCDPISGHTALYWYRQSLGQGPEFLIYFQGTGAADDSGLPNDRFFAVRPEGSVSTLKIQRTERGDSAVYLCASSSGLAGDEQYFGPGTRLTVT.